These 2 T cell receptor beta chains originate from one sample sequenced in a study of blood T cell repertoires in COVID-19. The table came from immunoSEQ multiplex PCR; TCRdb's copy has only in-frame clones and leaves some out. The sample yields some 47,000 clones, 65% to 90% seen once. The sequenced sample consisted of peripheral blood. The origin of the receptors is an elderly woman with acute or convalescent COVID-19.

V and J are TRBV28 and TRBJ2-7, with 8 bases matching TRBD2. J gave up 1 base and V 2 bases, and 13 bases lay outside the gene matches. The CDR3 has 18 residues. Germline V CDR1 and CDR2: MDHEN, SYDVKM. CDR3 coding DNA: TGTGCCAGCAGTTTAGGGGTGATTAAGGCGGGGGGATCCTACGAGCAGTACTTC. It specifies CASSLGVIKAGGSYEQYF.

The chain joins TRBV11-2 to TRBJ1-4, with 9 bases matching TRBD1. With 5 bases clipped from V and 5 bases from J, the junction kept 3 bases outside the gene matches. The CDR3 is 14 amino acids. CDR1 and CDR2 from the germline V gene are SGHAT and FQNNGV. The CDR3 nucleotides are TGTGCCAGCAGCCCGGGACAGGGAAATGAAAAACTGTTTTTT. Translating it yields CASSPGQGNEKLFF.